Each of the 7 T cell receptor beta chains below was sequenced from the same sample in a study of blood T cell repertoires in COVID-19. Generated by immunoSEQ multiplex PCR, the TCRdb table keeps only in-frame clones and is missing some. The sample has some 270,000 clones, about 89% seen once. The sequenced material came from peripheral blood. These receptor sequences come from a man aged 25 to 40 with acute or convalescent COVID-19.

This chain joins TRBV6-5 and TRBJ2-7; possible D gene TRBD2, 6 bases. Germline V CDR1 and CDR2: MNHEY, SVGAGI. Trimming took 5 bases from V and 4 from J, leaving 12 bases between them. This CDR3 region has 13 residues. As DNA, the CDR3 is TGTGCCAGCAGTCCCAGAGGGAGGTACGAGCAGTACTTC. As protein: CASSPRGRYEQYF.

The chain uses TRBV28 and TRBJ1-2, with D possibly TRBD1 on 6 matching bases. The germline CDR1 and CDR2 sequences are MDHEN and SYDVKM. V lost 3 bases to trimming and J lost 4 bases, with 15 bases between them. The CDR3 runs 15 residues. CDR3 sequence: CASSLGTGIGYGYTF. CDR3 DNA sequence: TGTGCCAGCAGTTTGGGAACAGGGATCGGCTATGGCTACACCTTC.

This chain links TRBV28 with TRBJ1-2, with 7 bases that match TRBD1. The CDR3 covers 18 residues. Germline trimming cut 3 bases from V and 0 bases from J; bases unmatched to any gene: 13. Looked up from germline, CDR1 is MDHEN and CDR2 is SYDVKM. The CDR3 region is CASSLKFGTAPANYGYTF. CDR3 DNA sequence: TGTGCCAGCAGTTTGAAGTTCGGGACAGCTCCTGCTAACTATGGCTACACCTTC.

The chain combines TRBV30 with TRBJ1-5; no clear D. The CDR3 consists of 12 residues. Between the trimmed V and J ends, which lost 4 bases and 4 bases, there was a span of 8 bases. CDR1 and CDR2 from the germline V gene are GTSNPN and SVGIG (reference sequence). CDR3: CAWNRGNQPQHF. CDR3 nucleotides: TGTGCCTGGAACCGAGGGAATCAGCCCCAGCATTTT.

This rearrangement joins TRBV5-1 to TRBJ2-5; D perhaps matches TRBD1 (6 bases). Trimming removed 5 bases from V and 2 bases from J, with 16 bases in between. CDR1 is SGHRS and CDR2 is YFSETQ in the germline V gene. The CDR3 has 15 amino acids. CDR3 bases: TGCGCCAGCAGGAGTCTGGACAGATTTCAAGAGACCCAGTACTTC. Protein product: CASRSLDRFQETQYF. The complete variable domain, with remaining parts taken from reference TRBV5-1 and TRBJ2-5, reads KAGVTQTPRYLIKTRGQQVTLSCSPISGHRSVSWYQQTPGQGLQFLFEYFSETQRNKGNFPGRFSGRQFSNSRSEMNVSTLELGDSALYLCASRSLDRFQETQYFGPGTRLLVL.

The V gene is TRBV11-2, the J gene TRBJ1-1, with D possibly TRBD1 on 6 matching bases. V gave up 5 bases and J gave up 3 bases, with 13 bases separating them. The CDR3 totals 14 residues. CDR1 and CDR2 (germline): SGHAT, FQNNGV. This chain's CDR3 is CASSLGRGYTEAFF. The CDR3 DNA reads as TGTGCCAGCAGCCTGGGGAGGGGGTACACTGAAGCTTTCTTT.

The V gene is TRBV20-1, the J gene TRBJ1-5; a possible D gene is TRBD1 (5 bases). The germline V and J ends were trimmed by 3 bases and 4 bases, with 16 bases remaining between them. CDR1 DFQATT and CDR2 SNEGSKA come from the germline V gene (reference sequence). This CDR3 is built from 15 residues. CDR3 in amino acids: CSASVRGAGNQPQHF. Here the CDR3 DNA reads TGCAGTGCTAGTGTTAGGGGCGCAGGGAATCAGCCCCAGCATTTT.